This TCR beta chain appears in the sequencing data of a study of beta chain features in type 1 diabetes. Whole-study results and caveats: In every one of the four CD4+ subsets, TCRB CDR3s were moderately but significantly shorter in Type 1 diabetes patients.

This clone was seen a handful of times. Antigen specificity is unknown. Expressed TCRB transcripts were sequenced because the isolated RNA had all been reverse transcribed beforehand. Sequenced by immunoSEQ multiplex PCR; TCRdb stores in-frame clones only, minus some. The sample has a few hundred thousand clones, roughly 11% seen once; the top ten hold around 0.018%. Sequencing used naive CD4+ T cells from blood. This TCR was sampled from a man under 40 with type 1 diabetes.

The chain's CDR3 is CASSSPGEKLFF. For the CDR3, the DNA is TGTGCCAGCAGTTCCCCGGGTGAAAAACTGTTTTTT. The chain joins TRBV2 to TRBJ1-4, with no clear D. From germline, CDR1 is SNHLY and CDR2 FYNNEI. The V gene lost 5 bases and the J gene lost 7 bases, with 8 bases spanning the gap. The CDR3 sequence is 12 residues long.